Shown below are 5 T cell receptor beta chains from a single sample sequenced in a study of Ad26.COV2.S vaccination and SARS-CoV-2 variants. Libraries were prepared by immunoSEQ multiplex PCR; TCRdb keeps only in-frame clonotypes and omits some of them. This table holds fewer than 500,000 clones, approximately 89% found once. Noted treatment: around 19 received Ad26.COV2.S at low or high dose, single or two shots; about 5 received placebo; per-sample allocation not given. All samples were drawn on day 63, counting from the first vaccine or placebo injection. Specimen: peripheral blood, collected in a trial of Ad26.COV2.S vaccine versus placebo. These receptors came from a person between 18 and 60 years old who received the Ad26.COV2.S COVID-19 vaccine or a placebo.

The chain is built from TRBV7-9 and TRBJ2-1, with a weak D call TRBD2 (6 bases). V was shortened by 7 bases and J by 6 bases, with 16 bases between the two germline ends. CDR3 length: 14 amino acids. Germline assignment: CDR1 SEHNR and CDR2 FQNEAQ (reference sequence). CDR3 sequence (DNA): TGTGCCAGCATACCACTAGCTATCTCCAATGAGCAGTTCTTC. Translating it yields CASIPLAISNEQFF.

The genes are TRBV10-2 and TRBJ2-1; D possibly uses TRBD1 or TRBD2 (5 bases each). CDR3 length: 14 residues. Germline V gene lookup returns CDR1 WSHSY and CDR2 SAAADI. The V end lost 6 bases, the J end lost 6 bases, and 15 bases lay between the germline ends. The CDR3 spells CASRWQGRGNEQFF. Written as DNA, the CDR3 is TGCGCCAGCAGATGGCAGGGACGTGGCAATGAGCAGTTCTTC.

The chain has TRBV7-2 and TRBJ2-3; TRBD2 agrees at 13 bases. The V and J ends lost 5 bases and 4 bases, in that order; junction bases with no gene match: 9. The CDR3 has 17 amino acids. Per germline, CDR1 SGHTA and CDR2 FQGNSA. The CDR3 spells CASSPHPGTSGADTQYF. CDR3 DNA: TGTGCCAGCAGCCCACATCCCGGGACTAGCGGGGCAGATACGCAGTATTTT.

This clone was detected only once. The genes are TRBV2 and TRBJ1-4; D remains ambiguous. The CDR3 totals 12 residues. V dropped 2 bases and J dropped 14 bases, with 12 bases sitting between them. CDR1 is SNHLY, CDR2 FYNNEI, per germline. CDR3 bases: TGTGCCAGCAGTGAAAGGGCAGGACGGCTGTTTTTT. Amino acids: CASSERAGRLFF. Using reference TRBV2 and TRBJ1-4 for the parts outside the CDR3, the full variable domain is EPEVTQTPSHQVTQMGQEVILRCVPISNHLYFYWYRQILGQKVEFLVSFYNNEISEKSEIFDDQFSVERPDGSNFTLKIRSTKLEDSAMYFCASSERAGRLFFGSGTQLSVL.

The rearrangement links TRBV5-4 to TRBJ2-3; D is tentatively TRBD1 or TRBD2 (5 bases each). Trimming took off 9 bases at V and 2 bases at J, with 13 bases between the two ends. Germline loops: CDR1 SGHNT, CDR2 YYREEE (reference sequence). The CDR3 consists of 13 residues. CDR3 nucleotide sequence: TGTGCCACCAGGGACGGGTTCACAGATACGCAGTATTTT. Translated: CATRDGFTDTQYF.